A single sample gave rise to the 23 T cell receptor beta chains below, sequenced in a study of CD8+ T cells in alopecia areata (dated by TCRdb to 2016 to 2018). Library method: the immunoSEQ multiplex PCR assay. RNA was extracted from all samples and reverse transcribed into cDNA as template for TCR sequencing. The table comes from immuneACCESS by way of TCRdb, which keeps in-frame sequences with V and J called. Part of the clones is missing from these tables; in studies checked, under half for an unresolved V gene and the rest for unknown reasons. The sample includes 150,000 or so clones, with around 47% observed a single time. The ten most abundant clones make up around 6.8% of the sample. Material: CD4+ T cells sorted from blood. The receptor set was obtained from a human donor with alopecia areata.

The chain joins TRBV30 to TRBJ1-2; D not resolved. Germline V lookup: CDR1 GTSNPN, CDR2 SVGIG (reference sequence). This CDR3 is 13 amino acids long. V lost 1 base to trimming and J lost 7 bases, with 13 bases between them. The CDR3 loop reads CAWSAGRRFGYTF. The CDR3, as DNA: TGTGCCTGGAGTGCGGGGAGGCGGTTTGGCTACACCTTC.

V gene TRBV2 combines with J gene TRBJ2-1; TRBD1 matches 9 bases. This CDR3 spans 14 amino acids. The ends lost 4 bases at V and 6 bases at J; junction bases unmatched: 4. From germline, CDR1 is SNHLY and CDR2 FYNNEI. CDR3 residues: CASSGDRAVNEQFF. In DNA, the CDR3 is TGTGCCAGCAGTGGGGACAGGGCGGTCAATGAGCAGTTCTTC.

The V and J genes are TRBV19 and TRBJ2-3; 8 nucleotides line up with TRBD2. Germline CDR1 and CDR2: LNHDA and SQIVND (reference sequence). The V and J ends lost 6 bases and 1 base, in that order; junction bases with no gene match: 3. The CDR3 runs to 14 residues. For the CDR3, the DNA is TGTGCCAGTAGGTCAGCGGGAGGCACAGATACGCAGTATTTT. Its translation is CASRSAGGTDTQYF.

The V and J genes are TRBV28 and TRBJ2-7; maybe TRBD2 (7 bases). The V gene lost 6 bases and the J gene lost 0 bases, with 15 bases spanning the gap. The CDR3 runs to 15 residues. CDR1 and CDR2 from the germline V gene are MDHEN and SYDVKM. This CDR3 reads CASSSAGTYSYEQYF. The CDR3 coding sequence is TGTGCCAGCAGCTCAGCGGGGACATACTCCTACGAGCAGTACTTC.

The chain couples TRBV6-1 to TRBJ1-1; D unresolved. Per the germline V gene, CDR1 is MNHNS and CDR2 is SASEGT. The V end was cut by 2 bases, the J end by 3 bases, with 10 bases between. The CDR3 consists of 14 residues. CDR3 nucleotides: TGTGCCAGCAGTGAATTGCTTGGGGACACTGAAGCTTTCTTT. It encodes CASSELLGDTEAFF.

The V and J genes are TRBV6-6 and TRBJ1-2; no definite D call. This CDR3 spans 13 amino acids. The germline CDR1 and CDR2 sequences are MNHNY and SVGAGI (reference sequence). Deletions cut 5 bases from V and 2 bases from J, with 9 bases between. CDR3 DNA sequence: TGTGCCAGCAGTCCCGACGGAAACTATGGCTACACCTTC. Its translation: CASSPDGNYGYTF.

The chain has TRBV29-1 and TRBJ1-5; D gene ambiguous. The CDR3 sequence is 13 residues long. Trimming removed 4 bases from V and 4 bases from J, with 11 bases in between. Germline CDR1 and CDR2: SQVTM and ANQGSEA. CDR3 amino acids: CSVASRKNQPQHF. The DNA for the CDR3 is TGCAGCGTTGCTTCGAGGAAGAATCAGCCCCAGCATTTT.

J is TRBJ2-3 and V is TRBV7-9, with 9 nucleotides matching TRBD2. This CDR3 region has 17 residues. The V gene's germline CDR1 is SEHNR and CDR2 FQNEAQ (reference sequence). The V segment lost 5 bases and the J segment 6 bases; nucleotides outside the gene matches: 15. The CDR3, as DNA: TGTGCCAGCAGCCGAACGCGAATCGGGACTAGCCCCGATACGCAGTATTTT. It specifies CASSRTRIGTSPDTQYF.

This clone was picked up a small number of times. CDR3 loop: CASSLSMAVYNEQFF. The CDR3 nucleotides read TGCGCCAGCAGCTTGTCCATGGCGGTTTACAATGAGCAGTTCTTC. The chain joins TRBV5-1 to TRBJ2-1; the D is unclear. CDR1 is SGHRS and CDR2 is YFSETQ in the germline V gene. Trimming took 1 base from V and 4 from J, leaving 12 bases between them. The CDR3 has 15 residues.

The J gene is TRBJ1-5, the V gene TRBV28, with a possible D match to TRBD1 (5 bases). Germline CDR1 MDHEN, CDR2 SYDVKM. V shed 5 bases and J shed 5 bases, with 16 bases lying between them. The length of the CDR3 is 15 residues. CDR3 DNA: TGTGCCAGCAGTAGAGTCCGGGGCCCGTATCAGCCCCAGCATTTT. This codes for CASSRVRGPYQPQHF.

The genes are TRBV2 and TRBJ2-7; tentative D call: TRBD2 (6 bases). V gave up 7 bases and J gave up 4 bases, with 11 bases separating them. The CDR3 runs 12 residues. Germline V CDR1 and CDR2: SNHLY, FYNNEI. CDR3 sequence: CASNRRAYEQYF. CDR3 in DNA: TGTGCCAGCAACCGGAGGGCGTACGAGCAGTACTTC.

This chain joins TRBV7-9 and TRBJ1-2; D remains unclear. The ends were cut back, 1 base at V and 8 bases at J, with 11 bases in the middle. The CDR3 spans 13 residues. Germline assignment: CDR1 SEHNR and CDR2 FQNEAQ (reference sequence). In DNA, the CDR3 is TGTGCCAGCAGCTTAGAGTCCCCGTCCGGCTACACCTTC. It specifies CASSLESPSGYTF.

The chain is built from TRBV12-5 and TRBJ2-1; 7 bases map to TRBD2. The V gene end was trimmed by 6 bases and the J gene end by 6 bases; junction bases not matched to a gene: 8. Germline assignment: CDR1 LGHNT and CDR2 FRNRAP. The CDR3 totals 14 residues. The DNA of the CDR3 is TGTGCTAGTGGACTGCCCCGCGGGAGCAATGAGCAGTTCTTC. It translates to CASGLPRGSNEQFF. Full variable domain (remainder filled in from reference TRBV12-5 and TRBJ2-1): DARVTQTPRHKVTEMGQEVTMRCQPILGHNTVFWYRQTMMQGLELLAYFRNRAPLDDSGMPKDRFSAEMPDATLATLKIQPSEPRDSAVYFCASGLPRGSNEQFFGPGTRLTVL.

This chain connects TRBV5-6 to TRBJ2-7; no definite D call. Per the germline V gene, CDR1 is SGHDT and CDR2 is YYEEEE. V was trimmed by 4 bases and J by 4 bases, leaving 6 bases between them. CDR3 size: 11 residues. CDR3 in amino acids: CASSLEYEQYF. DNA for the CDR3: TGTGCCAGCAGCCTGGAATACGAGCAGTACTTC.

The V gene is TRBV5-1, the J gene TRBJ1-1; D gene unclear. The germline gives CDR1 SGHRS, CDR2 YFSETQ. V lost 2 bases, J lost 2 bases, and 19 bases lay in between. This CDR3 has 17 residues. CDR3 nucleotides: TGCGCCAGCAGCTTCGGTGCCTGGGGTACCACTAACACTGAAGCTTTCTTT. This translates into CASSFGAWGTTNTEAFF. Using reference TRBV5-1 and TRBJ1-1 for the parts outside the CDR3, the full variable domain is KAGVTQTPRYLIKTRGQQVTLSCSPISGHRSVSWYQQTPGQGLQFLFEYFSETQRNKGNFPGRFSGRQFSNSRSEMNVSTLELGDSALYLCASSFGAWGTTNTEAFFGQGTRLTVV.

The chain has TRBV6-6 and TRBJ2-7; TRBD1 or TRBD2 may be the D gene (6 bases each). Trimming pared 5 bases from V and 3 bases from J, leaving 14 bases between. Germline CDR1 reads MNHNY; CDR2 reads SVGAGI (reference sequence). The CDR3 runs to 14 residues. This CDR3 is CASSAGDFNYEQYF. CDR3 DNA: TGTGCCAGCAGTGCAGGGGACTTCAACTACGAGCAGTACTTC.

The V call is TRBV5-1, the J call TRBJ2-7; TRBD2 matches at 10 bases. The CDR3 length is 15 residues. Trimming removed 2 bases from V and 5 bases from J; junction bases left unmatched: 7. Germline V CDR1 and CDR2: SGHRS, YFSETQ. The CDR3 loop reads CASSFSSGSFNEQYF. The DNA of the CDR3 is TGCGCCAGCAGCTTTTCTAGCGGGAGTTTCAACGAGCAGTACTTC.

The V and J genes are TRBV2 and TRBJ2-3; 7 bases agree with TRBD1. Germline V gene lookup returns CDR1 SNHLY and CDR2 FYNNEI. This CDR3 spans 15 amino acids. J lost 0 bases, V lost 6 bases, and 6 bases had no gene match. CDR3 loop: CASSGTDTSTDTQYF. The DNA for the CDR3 is TGTGCCAGCAGCGGGACAGACACTAGCACAGATACGCAGTATTTT.

The chain carries TRBV11-2 and TRBJ2-1; 8 bases agree with TRBD2. Per the germline V gene, CDR1 is SGHAT and CDR2 is FQNNGV. The ends lost 4 bases at V and 4 bases at J; junction bases unmatched: 3. The CDR3 consists of 14 residues. The CDR3 sequence: CASSSGGIYNEQFF. CDR3 nucleotide sequence: TGTGCCAGCAGCTCGGGGGGGATATACAATGAGCAGTTCTTC.

This chain's CDR3 is CASSPRSSGSNEQFF. CDR3 DNA sequence: TGCGCCAGCAGCCCCCGGAGTAGCGGGAGTAATGAGCAGTTCTTC. The rearrangement joins TRBV4-1 to TRBJ2-1, with 9 bases identical to TRBD2. CDR3 length: 15 residues. Germline V gene sequence: CDR1 MGHRA, CDR2 YSYEKL. J lost 7 bases, V lost 4 bases, and 8 bases had no gene match.

The CDR3 here is CSVKGWGDRGSYNEQFF. CDR3 DNA: TGCAGCGTTAAAGGATGGGGAGACAGAGGCTCCTACAATGAGCAGTTCTTC. V is TRBV29-1 and J is TRBJ2-1, with D possibly being TRBD1 or TRBD2 (5 bases each). CDR1 is SQVTM, CDR2 ANQGSEA, per germline. Trimming stripped 5 bases from V and 0 bases from J, with 20 bases between. The CDR3 is 17 residues long.

The V call is TRBV2, the J call TRBJ2-5; possibly TRBD1 or TRBD2 for D (5 bases each). There are 13 residues in the CDR3. In germline, CDR1 is SNHLY, CDR2 FYNNEI. V lost 6 bases and J 8 bases, leaving 16 bases between the germline ends. CDR3: CASSDSSPGTQYF. DNA for the CDR3: TGTGCCAGCAGCGACAGTAGTCCGGGAACCCAGTACTTC.

The chain joins TRBV2 to TRBJ2-1; D is perhaps TRBD1 (5 bases). The CDR3 spans 13 residues. Germline V lookup: CDR1 SNHLY, CDR2 FYNNEI. V shed 2 bases and J shed 6 bases, with 8 bases lying between them. CDR3 coding DNA: TGTGCCAGCAGTGAAAGGGGTGGCAATGAGCAGTTCTTC. As protein: CASSERGGNEQFF.